This is a list of T cell receptor beta chains from one sample in a study of early stage breast cancer tumors. Libraries were prepared by immunoSEQ multiplex PCR; TCRdb keeps only in-frame clonotypes and omits some of them. The sample lists some 32,000 clones; approximately 70% were seen once. Sequencing was done on a sample of breast tumor tissue. These receptors originate from a person in their thirties with breast cancer. CDR3s include the opening cysteine and the closing phenylalanine or tryptophan. Each record gives: D gene, V gene, clone size, J gene, CDR3 protein, CDR3 DNA. D genes are given only for firm matches. Clone size is shown for a subset of rows, as once, few, many or a class of expanded clone.

>TRBD1|TRBV18|few|TRBJ2-7
CASSPSLQGSPYEQYF
TGTGCCAGCTCACCTTCATTACAGGGGTCCCCCTACGAGCAGTACTTC
>TRBD1|TRBV4-1|-|TRBJ1-2
CASSQEGTGEYGYTF
TGCGCCAGCAGCCAAGAGGGGACAGGTGAATATGGCTACACCTTC
>-|TRBV2|-|TRBJ1-1
CASSEGSGGLNTEAFF
TGTGCCAGCAGTGAAGGGTCGGGGGGGCTAAACACTGAAGCTTTCTTT
>TRBD2|TRBV11-2|-|TRBJ2-3
CASSRLAFTDTQYF
TGTGCCAGCAGCCGACTAGCGTTCACAGATACGCAGTATTTT
>TRBD2|TRBV7-8|-|TRBJ2-3
CASSHGTSGSSSTDTQYF
TGTGCCAGCAGCCATGGGACTAGCGGGAGTAGTAGCACAGATACGCAGTATTTT
>-|TRBV2|-|TRBJ2-2
CASRVTNTGELFF
TGTGCCAGCAGGGTTACGAACACCGGGGAGCTGTTTTTT
>-|TRBV7-6|-|TRBJ1-2
CASSLQGPDGYTF
TGTGCCAGCAGCTTACAGGGGCCGGATGGCTACACCTTC
>TRBD1|TRBV19|-|TRBJ1-1
CASIYQSGQMNTEAFF
TGTGCCAGTATTTATCAGTCGGGACAGATGAACACTGAAGCTTTCTTT
>-|TRBV25-1|once|TRBJ2-5
CASSEFRETQYF
TGTGCCAGCAGTGAATTCCGAGAGACCCAGTACTTC
>TRBD2|TRBV5-6|-|TRBJ2-5
CASTPGTSGRETQYF
TGTGCCAGCACCCCTGGGACTAGCGGGAGAGAGACCCAGTACTTC
>TRBD2|TRBV11-3|-|TRBJ2-2
CASRRGLAGEVGELFF
TGTGCCAGCAGAAGAGGACTAGCGGGAGAGGTCGGGGAGCTGTTTTTT
>TRBD1|TRBV19|-|TRBJ2-2
CASNLPGQGTQSNTGELFF
TGTGCCAGCAATTTACCGGGACAGGGCACCCAATCGAACACCGGGGAGCTGTTTTTT
>-|TRBV19|-|TRBJ1-5
CASSIVGGHQPQHF
TGTGCCAGTAGTATAGTGGGGGGGCATCAGCCCCAGCATTTT
>TRBD2|TRBV5-1|once|TRBJ2-1
CASSLELAGENEQFF
TGCGCCAGCAGCTTGGAGCTAGCGGGAGAGAATGAGCAGTTCTTC
>TRBD1|TRBV6-6|-|TRBJ2-7
CASSYSTGWDEQYF
TGTGCCAGCAGTTACTCGACAGGGTGGGACGAGCAGTACTTC
>-|TRBV5-1|-|TRBJ1-2
CASSPQGSGNGYTF
TGCGCCAGCAGCCCCCAAGGTTCCGGGAATGGCTACACCTTC
>TRBD2|TRBV28|-|TRBJ2-1
CASHGLAGTNEQFF
TGTGCCAGCCACGGGCTAGCGGGAACAAATGAGCAGTTCTTC
>TRBD1|TRBV6-4|-|TRBJ1-2
CASSFSERTGGYGYTF
TGTGCCAGCAGTTTCTCTGAAAGGACAGGGGGATATGGCTACACCTTC
>-|TRBV18|-|TRBJ2-7
CASSPRTEIYEQYF
TGTGCCAGCTCACCGAGGACAGAGATTTACGAGCAGTACTTC
>-|TRBV2|-|TRBJ1-1
CASSAGSDYSGAFF
TGTGCCAGCAGTGCGGGGTCGGACTATTCTGGGGCTTTCTTT
>-|TRBV18|-|TRBJ2-2
CASSPPSQGAGELFF
TGTGCCAGCTCACCACCTTCACAGGGCGCCGGGGAGCTGTTTTTT
>-|TRBV19|-|TRBJ1-2
CASRESGISYGYTF
TGTGCCAGTAGAGAGAGCGGAATCTCTTATGGCTACACCTTC
>-|TRBV5-6|-|TRBJ2-5
CASSPGSETQYF
TGTGCCAGCAGCCCGGGGAGCGAGACCCAGTACTTC
>-|TRBV6-5|-|TRBJ2-2
CASSYQGGNTGELFF
TGTGCCAGCAGTTACCAGGGGGGGAACACCGGGGAGCTGTTTTTT
>-|TRBV19|-|TRBJ2-2
CASSYRGRGDVGGELFF
TGTGCCAGTAGTTATCGGGGCAGGGGCGATGTGGGCGGGGAGCTGTTTTTT
>-|TRBV2|-|TRBJ1-5
CASSDMQGNQPQHF
TGTGCCAGCAGTGACATGCAGGGGAATCAGCCCCAGCATTTT
>-|TRBV7-2|-|TRBJ2-1
CASSLEVSSYNEQFF
TGTGCCAGCAGCTTAGAAGTCAGCTCCTACAATGAGCAGTTCTTC
>TRBD1|TRBV6-1|-|TRBJ1-3
CASSAGTASGNTIYF
TGTGCCAGCAGTGCTGGGACAGCCTCTGGAAACACCATATATTTT
>TRBD1|TRBV7-6|-|TRBJ2-1
CASSAHTGGPSYNEQFF
TGTGCCAGCAGCGCTCACACAGGGGGACCTTCCTACAATGAGCAGTTCTTC
>-|TRBV19|-|TRBJ2-7
CASSIGSRGYEQYF
TGTGCCAGTAGTATCGGCAGCAGGGGCTACGAGCAGTACTTC
>TRBD2|TRBV6-6|-|TRBJ2-7
CASSYLGLKYF
TGTGCCAGCAGTTACTTGGGACTAAAGTACTTC
>-|TRBV6-5|once|TRBJ2-2
CASSTGLNTGELFF
TGTGCCAGCAGTACTGGACTGAACACCGGGGAGCTGTTTTTT
>TRBD2|TRBV4-3|-|TRBJ2-7
CASRKGRDGGRVYEQYF
TGCGCCAGCAGGAAAGGGCGTGATGGCGGGAGGGTCTACGAGCAGTACTTC
>-|TRBV21-1|-|TRBJ1-5
CASSNQPQHF
TGTGCCAGCTCCAATCAGCCCCAGCATTTT
>-|TRBV19|-|TRBJ2-1
CASSPMMEANEQFF
TGTGCCAGTAGTCCCATGATGGAGGCCAATGAGCAGTTCTTC
>-|TRBV6-5|-|TRBJ1-4
CASSSPGLWGNEKLFF
TGTGCCAGCAGTTCCCCCGGACTGTGGGGTAATGAAAAACTGTTTTTT
>-|TRBV5-4|-|TRBJ2-3
CASSSPDSHTQYF
TGTGCCAGCAGCTCGCCGGATTCCCATACGCAGTATTTT
>-|TRBV2|few|TRBJ2-7
CASSGGIYEQYF
TGTGCCAGCAGTGGGGGTATCTACGAGCAGTACTTC
>-|TRBV28|-|TRBJ1-6
CATKFPLGFSAPLHF
TGTGCCACTAAATTCCCTTTAGGCTTCTCGGCACCCCTCCACTTT
>-|TRBV19|-|TRBJ2-1
CASSIGNDKAGEQFF
TGTGCCAGTAGTATAGGGAACGACAAAGCGGGTGAGCAGTTCTTC
>-|TRBV9|-|TRBJ1-3
CASGASVSGNTIYF
TGTGCCAGCGGGGCCTCGGTCTCTGGAAACACCATATATTTT
>-|TRBV9|-|TRBJ2-7
CASRDEQGLASGGPYEQYF
TGTGCCAGCAGGGACGAACAGGGCCTAGCATCCGGGGGACCCTACGAGCAGTACTTC
>-|TRBV19|-|TRBJ1-6
CARQQWVGSNSPLHF
TGTGCCAGGCAACAGTGGGTGGGTTCCAATTCACCCCTCCACTTT
>-|TRBV4-2|-|TRBJ2-1
CASSLSGVDEQFF
TGTGCCAGCAGCCTGTCCGGCGTCGATGAGCAGTTCTTC
>TRBD2|TRBV6-5|few|TRBJ2-1
CASSYLLSGRGNEQFF
TGTGCCAGCAGTTACCTACTTAGCGGGAGAGGAAATGAGCAGTTCTTC
>-|TRBV7-9|-|TRBJ2-1
CASSRLEGRNEQFF
TGTGCCAGCAGCCGACTAGAAGGGAGAAATGAGCAGTTCTTC
>-|TRBV7-6|-|TRBJ2-7
CATSHIGGSYEQYF
TGTGCCACTAGCCACATTGGGGGGAGCTACGAGCAGTACTTC
>-|TRBV6-5|-|TRBJ1-3
CASSKSTSSGNTIYF
TGTGCCAGCAGTAAATCGACAAGCTCTGGAAACACCATATATTTT
>-|TRBV20-1|few|TRBJ1-1
CSADLNTEAFF
TGCAGTGCCGACCTGAACACTGAAGCTTTCTTT
>-|TRBV7-3|-|TRBJ1-6
CASSLSPGGSPLHF
TGTGCCAGCAGCTTGAGCCCGGGGGGCTCACCCCTCCACTTT
>-|TRBV19|-|TRBJ1-5
CASSIGPYNQPQHF
TGTGCCAGTAGTATAGGACCATACAATCAGCCCCAGCATTTT
>-|TRBV7-3|-|TRBJ2-3
CASSLSPSIADTQYF
TGTGCCAGCAGCTTAAGTCCCTCAATAGCAGATACGCAGTATTTT
>-|TRBV5-8|-|TRBJ1-5
CASSTGHSNQPQHF
TGTGCCAGCAGCACGGGACATAGCAATCAGCCCCAGCATTTT
>-|TRBV7-6|-|TRBJ1-5
CASSLRGASQPQHF
TGTGCCAGCAGTCTGAGAGGGGCAAGTCAGCCCCAGCATTTT
>-|TRBV7-8|medium-sized|TRBJ1-1
CASSLVWGTEAFF
TGTGCCAGCAGCTTAGTCTGGGGCACTGAAGCTTTCTTT
>-|TRBV5-5|once|TRBJ2-7
CASSLEWGSYEQYF
TGTGCCAGCAGCTTGGAGTGGGGATCCTACGAGCAGTACTTC
>TRBD2|TRBV14|few|TRBJ2-7
CASSPRTSGLTLSYEQYF
TGTGCCAGCAGCCCCCGGACTAGCGGGCTCACTCTCTCCTACGAGCAGTACTTC
>TRBD1|TRBV6-1|-|TRBJ1-6
CATAGDSRSPLHF
TGTGCCACCGCTGGGGACAGCAGGTCACCCCTCCACTTT
>-|TRBV2|-|TRBJ2-7
CASTRDRDLEQYF
TGTGCCAGCACCCGGGACCGAGACCTCGAGCAGTACTTC